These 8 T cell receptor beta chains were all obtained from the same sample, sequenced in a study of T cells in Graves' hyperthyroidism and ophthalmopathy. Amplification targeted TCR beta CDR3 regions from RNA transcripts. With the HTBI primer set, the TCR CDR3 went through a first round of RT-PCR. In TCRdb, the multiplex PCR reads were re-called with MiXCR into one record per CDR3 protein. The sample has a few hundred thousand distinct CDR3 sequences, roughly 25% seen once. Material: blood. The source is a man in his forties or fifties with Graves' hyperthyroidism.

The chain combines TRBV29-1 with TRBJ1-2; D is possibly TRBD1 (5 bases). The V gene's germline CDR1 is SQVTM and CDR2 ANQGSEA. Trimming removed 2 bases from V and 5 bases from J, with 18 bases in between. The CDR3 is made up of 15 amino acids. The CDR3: CSVEPAQTVFYGYTF. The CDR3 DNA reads TGCAGCGTTGAACCAGCCCAGACAGTTTTTTATGGCTACACCTTC.

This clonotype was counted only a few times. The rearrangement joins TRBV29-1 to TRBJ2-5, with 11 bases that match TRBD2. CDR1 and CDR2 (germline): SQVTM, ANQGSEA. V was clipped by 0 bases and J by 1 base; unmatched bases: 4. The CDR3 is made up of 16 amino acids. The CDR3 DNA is TGCAGCGTTGAAGATTGGGGGACTAGCGGCCAAGAGACCCAGTACTTC. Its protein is CSVEDWGTSGQETQYF.

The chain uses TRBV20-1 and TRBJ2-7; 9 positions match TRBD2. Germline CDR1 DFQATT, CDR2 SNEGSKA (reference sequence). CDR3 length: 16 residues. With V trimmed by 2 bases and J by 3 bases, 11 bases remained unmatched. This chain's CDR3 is CSARKVPNSGSYEQYF. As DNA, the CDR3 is TGCAGTGCTAGAAAGGTCCCCAATAGCGGGAGCTACGAGCAGTACTTC.

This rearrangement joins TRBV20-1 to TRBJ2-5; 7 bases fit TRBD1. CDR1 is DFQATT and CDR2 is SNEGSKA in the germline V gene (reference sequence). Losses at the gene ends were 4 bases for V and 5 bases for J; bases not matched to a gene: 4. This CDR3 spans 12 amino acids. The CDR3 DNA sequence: TGCAGTGCTAATACAGGGGCCGAGACCCAGTACTTC. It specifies CSANTGAETQYF.

DNA for the CDR3: TGTGCCAGCAGTCACACAGTCGACTATGGCTACACCTTC. Residues: CASSHTVDYGYTF. This chain uses TRBV6-2 or TRBV6-3 with TRBJ1-2; D gene uncertain. CDR3 length: 13 amino acids. Trimming took 5 bases from V and 3 from J, leaving 10 bases between them. Germline CDR1 is MNHEY and CDR2 is SVGEGT.

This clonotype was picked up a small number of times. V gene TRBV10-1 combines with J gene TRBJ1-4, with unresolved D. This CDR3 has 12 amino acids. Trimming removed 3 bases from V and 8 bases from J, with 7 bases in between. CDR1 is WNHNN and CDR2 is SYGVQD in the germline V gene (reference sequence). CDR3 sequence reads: CASSDPEEKLFF. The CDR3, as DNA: TGCGCCAGCAGTGACCCGGAGGAAAAACTGTTTTTT.

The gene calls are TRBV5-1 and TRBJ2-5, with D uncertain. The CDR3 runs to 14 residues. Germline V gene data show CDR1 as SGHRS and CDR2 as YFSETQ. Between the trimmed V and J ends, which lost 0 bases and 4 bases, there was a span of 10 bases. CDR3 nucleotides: TGCGCCAGCAGCTTGGCGGCCTCGGGAGAGACCCAGTACTTC. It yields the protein CASSLAASGETQYF. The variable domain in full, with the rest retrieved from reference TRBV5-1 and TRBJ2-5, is KAGVTQTPRYLIKTRGQQVTLSCSPISGHRSVSWYQQTPGQGLQFLFEYFSETQRNKGNFPGRFSGRQFSNSRSEMNVSTLELGDSALYLCASSLAASGETQYFGPGTRLLVL.

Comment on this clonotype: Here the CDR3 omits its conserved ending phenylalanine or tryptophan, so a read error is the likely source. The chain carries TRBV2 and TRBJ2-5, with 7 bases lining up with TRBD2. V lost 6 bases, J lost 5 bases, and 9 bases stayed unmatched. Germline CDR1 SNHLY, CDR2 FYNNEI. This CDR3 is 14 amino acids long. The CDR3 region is CASSTPGGRETQYS. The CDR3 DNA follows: TGTGCCAGCAGCACGCCCGGGGGGAGGGAGACCCAGTACTCC.